This TCR beta chain is from a study of shared clonotypes between healthy human individuals. Among the donors, all were Caucasian adults who lived in Nashville, Tennessee. Germline values: CDR1 MGHRA, CDR2 YSYEKL. V was shortened by 3 bases and J by 6 bases, with 35 bases between the two germline ends. The CDR3 length is 21 residues. This clone was detected only a few times. Using immunoSEQ multiplex PCR, the repertoire was profiled, and TCRdb retains in-frame clones only, with some absent. The table lists around 2.3 million clones, more than 90% of them singletons. The source of this sequence is a man aged 18-30 years in good health. What was sequenced was naive CD4+ T cells sorted from blood. The subset denotes: CD45RA+ positively selected. The J gene is TRBJ1-2, the V gene TRBV4-1, with TRBD1 as a possible D gene (6 bases). CDR3 nucleotide sequence: TGCGCCAGCAGCCAGGTCCCACTCCCTAGCCCTGGAACACAGGGAGGTAATGGCTACACCTTC. Translated, it gives CASSQVPLPSPGTQGGNGYTF.